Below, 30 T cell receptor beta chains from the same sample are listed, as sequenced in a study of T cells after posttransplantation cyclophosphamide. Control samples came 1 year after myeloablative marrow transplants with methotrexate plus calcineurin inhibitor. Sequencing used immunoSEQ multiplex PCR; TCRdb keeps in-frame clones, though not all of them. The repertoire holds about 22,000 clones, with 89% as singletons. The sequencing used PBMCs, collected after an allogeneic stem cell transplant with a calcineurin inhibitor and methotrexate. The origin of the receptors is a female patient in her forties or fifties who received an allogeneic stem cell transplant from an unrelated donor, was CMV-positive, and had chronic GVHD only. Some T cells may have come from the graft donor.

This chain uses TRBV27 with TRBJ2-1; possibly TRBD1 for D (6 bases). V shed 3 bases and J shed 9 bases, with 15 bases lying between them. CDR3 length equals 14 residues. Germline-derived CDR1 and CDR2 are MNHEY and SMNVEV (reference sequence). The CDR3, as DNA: TGTGCCAGCAGTTTTATACAGGGTGGCGGTGAGCAGTTCTTC. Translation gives CASSFIQGGGEQFF.

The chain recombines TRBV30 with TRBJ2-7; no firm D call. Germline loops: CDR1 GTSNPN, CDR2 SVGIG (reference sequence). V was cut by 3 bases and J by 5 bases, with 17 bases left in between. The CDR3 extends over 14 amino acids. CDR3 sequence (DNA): TGTGCCTGGAGGGATCCAGGATTCGTACACGAGCAGTACTTC. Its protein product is CAWRDPGFVHEQYF.

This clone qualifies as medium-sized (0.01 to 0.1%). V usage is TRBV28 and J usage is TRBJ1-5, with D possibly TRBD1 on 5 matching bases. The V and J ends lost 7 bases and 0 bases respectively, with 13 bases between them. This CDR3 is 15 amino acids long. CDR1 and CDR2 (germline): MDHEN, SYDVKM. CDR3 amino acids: CASTHPGDSNQPQHF. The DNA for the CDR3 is TGTGCCAGCACCCATCCGGGGGATAGCAATCAGCCCCAGCATTTT.

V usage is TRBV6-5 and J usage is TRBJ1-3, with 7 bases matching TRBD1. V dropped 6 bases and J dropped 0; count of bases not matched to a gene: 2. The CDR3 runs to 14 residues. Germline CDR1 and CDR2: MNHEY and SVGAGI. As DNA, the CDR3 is TGTGCCAGCAGCCGGGACAGCTCTGGAAACACCATATATTTT. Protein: CASSRDSSGNTIYF.

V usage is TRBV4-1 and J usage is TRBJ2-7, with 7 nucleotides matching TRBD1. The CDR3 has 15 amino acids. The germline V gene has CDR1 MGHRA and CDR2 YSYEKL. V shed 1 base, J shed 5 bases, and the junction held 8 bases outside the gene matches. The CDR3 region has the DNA TGCGCCAGCAGCCAAGTGACAGGGCGCGCGAACGAGCAGTACTTC. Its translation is CASSQVTGRANEQYF.

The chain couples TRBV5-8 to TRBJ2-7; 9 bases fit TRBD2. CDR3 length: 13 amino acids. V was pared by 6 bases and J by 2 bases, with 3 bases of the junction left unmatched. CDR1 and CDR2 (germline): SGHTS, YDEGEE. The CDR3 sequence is CASTLAGAYEQYF. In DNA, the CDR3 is TGTGCCAGCACCTTAGCGGGAGCCTACGAGCAGTACTTC.

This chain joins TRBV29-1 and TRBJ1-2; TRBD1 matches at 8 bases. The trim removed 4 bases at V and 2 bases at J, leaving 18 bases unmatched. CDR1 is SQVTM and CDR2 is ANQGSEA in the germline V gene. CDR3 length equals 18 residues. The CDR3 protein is CSVGGFGQGLGLNYGYTF. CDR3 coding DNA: TGCAGCGTTGGGGGATTTGGACAGGGTTTAGGCCTCAACTATGGCTACACCTTC.

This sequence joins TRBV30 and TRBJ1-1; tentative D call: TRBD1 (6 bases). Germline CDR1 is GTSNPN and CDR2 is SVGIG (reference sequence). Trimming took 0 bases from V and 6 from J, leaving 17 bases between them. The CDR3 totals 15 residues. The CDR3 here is CAWSVPTGIGAEAFF. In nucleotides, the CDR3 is TGTGCCTGGAGTGTACCCACAGGGATAGGGGCTGAAGCTTTCTTT.

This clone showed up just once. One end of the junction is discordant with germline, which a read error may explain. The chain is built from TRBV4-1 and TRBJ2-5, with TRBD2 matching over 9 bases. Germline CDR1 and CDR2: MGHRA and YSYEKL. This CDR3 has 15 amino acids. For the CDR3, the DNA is TGCGCCGGCAGCCCAGGGGGGATTGGCGGGAGGGCCCAGTACTTC. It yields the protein CAGSPGGIGGRAQYF.

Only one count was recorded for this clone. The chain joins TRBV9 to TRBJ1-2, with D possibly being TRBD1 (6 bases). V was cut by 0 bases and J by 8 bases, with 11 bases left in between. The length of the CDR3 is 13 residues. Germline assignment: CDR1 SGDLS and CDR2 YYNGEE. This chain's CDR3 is CASSVGGQDGYTF. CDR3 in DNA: TGTGCCAGCAGCGTAGGGGGGCAGGACGGCTACACCTTC.

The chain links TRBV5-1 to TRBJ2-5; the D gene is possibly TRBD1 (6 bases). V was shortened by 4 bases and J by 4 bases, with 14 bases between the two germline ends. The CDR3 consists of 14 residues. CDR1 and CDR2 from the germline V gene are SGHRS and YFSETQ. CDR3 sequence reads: CASSPGESPETQYF. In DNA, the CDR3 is TGCGCCAGCAGCCCAGGGGAGTCCCCAGAGACCCAGTACTTC. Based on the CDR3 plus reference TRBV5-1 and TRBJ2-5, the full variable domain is KAGVTQTPRYLIKTRGQQVTLSCSPISGHRSVSWYQQTPGQGLQFLFEYFSETQRNKGNFPGRFSGRQFSNSRSEMNVSTLELGDSALYLCASSPGESPETQYFGPGTRLLVL.

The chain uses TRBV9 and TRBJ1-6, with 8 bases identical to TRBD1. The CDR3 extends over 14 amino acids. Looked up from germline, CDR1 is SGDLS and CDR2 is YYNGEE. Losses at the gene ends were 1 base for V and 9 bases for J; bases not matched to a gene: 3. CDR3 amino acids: CASSVQGAGSPLHF. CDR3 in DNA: TGTGCCAGCAGCGTACAGGGGGCAGGTTCACCCCTCCACTTT.

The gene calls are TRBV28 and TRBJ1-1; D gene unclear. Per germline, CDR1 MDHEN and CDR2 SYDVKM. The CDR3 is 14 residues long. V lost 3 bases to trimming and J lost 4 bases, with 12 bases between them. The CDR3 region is CASSFPPEVTEAFF. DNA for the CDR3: TGTGCCAGCAGTTTTCCGCCTGAGGTCACTGAAGCTTTCTTT.

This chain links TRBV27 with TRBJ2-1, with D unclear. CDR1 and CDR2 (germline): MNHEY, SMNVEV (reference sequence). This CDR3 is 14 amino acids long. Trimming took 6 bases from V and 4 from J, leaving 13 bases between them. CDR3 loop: CASSVAVGYNEQFF. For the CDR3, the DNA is TGTGCCAGCAGCGTAGCAGTCGGGTACAATGAGCAGTTCTTC.

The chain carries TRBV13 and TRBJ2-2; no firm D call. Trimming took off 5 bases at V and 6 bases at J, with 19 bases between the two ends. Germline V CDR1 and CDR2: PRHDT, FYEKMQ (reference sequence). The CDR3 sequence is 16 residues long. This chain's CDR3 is CASSKQHPRMSGELFF. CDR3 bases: TGTGCCAGCAGCAAACAACACCCCCGAATGTCCGGGGAGCTGTTTTTT.

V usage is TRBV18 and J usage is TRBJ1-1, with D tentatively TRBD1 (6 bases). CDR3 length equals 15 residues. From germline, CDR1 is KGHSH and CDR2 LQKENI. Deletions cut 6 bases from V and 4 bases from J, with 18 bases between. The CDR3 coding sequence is TGTGCCAGCTCCCAGAGCAGGGGTTCGGGCACTGAAGCTTTCTTT. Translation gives CASSQSRGSGTEAFF.

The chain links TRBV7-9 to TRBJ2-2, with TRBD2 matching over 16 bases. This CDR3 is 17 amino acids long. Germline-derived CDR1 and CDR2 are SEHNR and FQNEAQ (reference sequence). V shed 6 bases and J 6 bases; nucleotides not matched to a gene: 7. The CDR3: CASRSTGTSGRAGELFF. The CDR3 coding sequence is TGTGCCAGCAGATCGACCGGGACTAGCGGGAGGGCCGGGGAGCTGTTTTTT.

The CDR3 coding sequence is TGTGCCAGCAGTGAAGCCCGCTGGGCCTCCTACGAGCAGTACTTC. Amino acid sequence: CASSEARWASYEQYF. The genes are TRBV6-1 and TRBJ2-7, with D unclear. The CDR3 extends over 15 amino acids. The germline V gene has CDR1 MNHNS and CDR2 SASEGT. Between the trimmed V and J ends, which lost 0 bases and 0 bases, there was a span of 9 bases.

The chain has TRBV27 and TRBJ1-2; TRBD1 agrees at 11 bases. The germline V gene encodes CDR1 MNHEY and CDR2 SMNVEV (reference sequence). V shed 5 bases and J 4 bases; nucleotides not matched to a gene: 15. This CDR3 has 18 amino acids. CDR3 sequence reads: CASSLHLDRGRPFYGYTF. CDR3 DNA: TGTGCCAGCAGTCTCCACCTGGACAGGGGGCGGCCCTTCTATGGCTACACCTTC.

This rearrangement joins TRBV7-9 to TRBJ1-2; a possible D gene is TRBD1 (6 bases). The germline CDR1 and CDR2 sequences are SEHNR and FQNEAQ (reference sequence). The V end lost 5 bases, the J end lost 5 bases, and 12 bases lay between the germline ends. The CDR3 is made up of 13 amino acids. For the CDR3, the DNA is TGTGCCAGCAGCCACGGGGGGGCTTATGGCTACACCTTC. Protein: CASSHGGAYGYTF.

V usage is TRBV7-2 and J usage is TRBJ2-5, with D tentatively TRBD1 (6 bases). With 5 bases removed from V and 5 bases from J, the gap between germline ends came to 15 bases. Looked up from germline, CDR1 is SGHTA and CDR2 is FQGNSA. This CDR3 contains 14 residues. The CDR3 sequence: CASSKGHSGETQYF. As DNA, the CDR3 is TGTGCCAGCAGCAAGGGACATTCCGGGGAGACCCAGTACTTC.

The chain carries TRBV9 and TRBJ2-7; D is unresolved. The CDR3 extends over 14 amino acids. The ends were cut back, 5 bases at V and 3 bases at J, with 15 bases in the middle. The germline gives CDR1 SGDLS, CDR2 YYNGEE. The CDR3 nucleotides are TGTGCCAGCAGTTTCTCCCCCGCCAGCTACGAGCAGTACTTC. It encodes CASSFSPASYEQYF.

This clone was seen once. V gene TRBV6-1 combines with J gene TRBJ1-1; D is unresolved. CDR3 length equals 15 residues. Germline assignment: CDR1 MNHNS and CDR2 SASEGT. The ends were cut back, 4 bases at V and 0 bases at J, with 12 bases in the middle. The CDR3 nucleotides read TGTGCCAGCAGTGCAGGATGGAACATGAACACTGAAGCTTTCTTT. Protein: CASSAGWNMNTEAFF.

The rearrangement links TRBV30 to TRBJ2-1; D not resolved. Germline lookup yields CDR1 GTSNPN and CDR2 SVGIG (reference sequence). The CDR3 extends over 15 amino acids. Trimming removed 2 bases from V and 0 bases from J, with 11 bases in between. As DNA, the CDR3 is TGTGCCTGGAGTTTGACTCATAGCTCCTACAATGAGCAGTTCTTC. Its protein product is CAWSLTHSSYNEQFF.

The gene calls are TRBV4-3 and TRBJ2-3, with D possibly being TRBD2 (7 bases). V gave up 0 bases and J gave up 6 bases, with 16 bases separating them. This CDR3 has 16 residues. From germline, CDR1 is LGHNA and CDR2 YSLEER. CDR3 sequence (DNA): TGCGCCAGCAGCCAAGATAGGGGGGAGGGCGTGGATACGCAGTATTTT. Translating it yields CASSQDRGEGVDTQYF.

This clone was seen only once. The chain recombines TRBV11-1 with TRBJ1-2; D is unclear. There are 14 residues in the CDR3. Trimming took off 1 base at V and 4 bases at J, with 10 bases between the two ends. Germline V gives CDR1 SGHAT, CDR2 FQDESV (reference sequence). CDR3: CASSLDLSGYGYTF. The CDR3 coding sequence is TGTGCCAGCAGCTTAGATTTGAGCGGCTATGGCTACACCTTC.

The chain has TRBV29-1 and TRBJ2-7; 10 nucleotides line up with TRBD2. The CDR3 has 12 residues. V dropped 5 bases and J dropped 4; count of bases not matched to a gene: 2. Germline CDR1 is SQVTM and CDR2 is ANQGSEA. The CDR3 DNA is TGCAGCGTTACGGGACTAGCGTACGAGCAGTACTTC. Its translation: CSVTGLAYEQYF.

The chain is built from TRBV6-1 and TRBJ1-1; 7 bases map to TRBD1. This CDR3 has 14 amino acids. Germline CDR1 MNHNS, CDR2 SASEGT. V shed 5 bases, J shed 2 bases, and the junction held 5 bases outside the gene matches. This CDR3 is CASSWDRTNTEAFF. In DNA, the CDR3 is TGTGCCAGCAGTTGGGACAGAACTAACACTGAAGCTTTCTTT.

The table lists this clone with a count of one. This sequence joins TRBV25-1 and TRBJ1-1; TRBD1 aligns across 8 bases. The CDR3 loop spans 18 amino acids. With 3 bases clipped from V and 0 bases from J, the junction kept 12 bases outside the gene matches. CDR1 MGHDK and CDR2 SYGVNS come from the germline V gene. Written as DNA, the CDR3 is TGTGCCAGCAGTGAGTACTCGGGACAGGACTTCATGAACACTGAAGCTTTCTTT. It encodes CASSEYSGQDFMNTEAFF.

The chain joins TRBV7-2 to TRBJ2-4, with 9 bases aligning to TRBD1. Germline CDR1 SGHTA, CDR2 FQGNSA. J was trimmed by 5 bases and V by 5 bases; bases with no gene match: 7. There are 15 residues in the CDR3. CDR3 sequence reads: CASSEDRGRQNIQYF. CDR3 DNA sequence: TGTGCCAGCAGCGAAGACAGGGGGAGGCAAAACATTCAGTACTTC.